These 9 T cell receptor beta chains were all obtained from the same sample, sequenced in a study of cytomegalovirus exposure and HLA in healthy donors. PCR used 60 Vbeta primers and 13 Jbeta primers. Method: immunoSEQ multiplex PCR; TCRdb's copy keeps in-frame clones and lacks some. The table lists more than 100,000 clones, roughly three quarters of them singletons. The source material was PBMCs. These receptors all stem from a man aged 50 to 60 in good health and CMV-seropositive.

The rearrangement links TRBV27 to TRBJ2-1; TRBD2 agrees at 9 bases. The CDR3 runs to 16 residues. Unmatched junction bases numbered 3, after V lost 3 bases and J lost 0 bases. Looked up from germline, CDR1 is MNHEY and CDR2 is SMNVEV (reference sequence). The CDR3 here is CASSFSREGSYNEQFF. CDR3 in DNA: TGTGCCAGCAGTTTCTCGCGGGAGGGCTCCTACAATGAGCAGTTCTTC.

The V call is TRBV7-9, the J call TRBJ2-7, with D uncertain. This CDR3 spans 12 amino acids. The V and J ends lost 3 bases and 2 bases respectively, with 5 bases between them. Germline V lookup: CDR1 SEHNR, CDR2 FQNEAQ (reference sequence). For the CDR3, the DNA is TGTGCCAGCAGCTTTCCTCCCTACGAGCAGTACTTC. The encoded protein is CASSFPPYEQYF. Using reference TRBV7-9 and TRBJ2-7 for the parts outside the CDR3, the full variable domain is DTGVSQNPRHKITKRGQNVTFRCDPISEHNRLYWYRQTLGQGPEFLTYFQNEAQLEKSRLLSDRFSAERPKGSFSTLEIQRTEQGDSAMYLCASSFPPYEQYFGPGTRLTVT.

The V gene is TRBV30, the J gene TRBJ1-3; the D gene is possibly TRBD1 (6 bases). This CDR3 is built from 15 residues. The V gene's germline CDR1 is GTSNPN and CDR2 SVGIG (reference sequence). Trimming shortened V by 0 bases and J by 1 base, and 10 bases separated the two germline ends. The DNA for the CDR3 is TGTGCCTGGAGTGTACGGGGGGCGTCTGGAAACACCATATATTTT. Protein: CAWSVRGASGNTIYF.

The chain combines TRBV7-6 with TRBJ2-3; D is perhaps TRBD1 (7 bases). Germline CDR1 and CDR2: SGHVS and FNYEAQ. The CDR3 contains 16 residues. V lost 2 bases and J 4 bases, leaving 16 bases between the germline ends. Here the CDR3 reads CASSLRFQGGADTQYF. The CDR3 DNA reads TGTGCCAGCAGCTTAAGGTTCCAGGGGGGCGCAGATACGCAGTATTTT.

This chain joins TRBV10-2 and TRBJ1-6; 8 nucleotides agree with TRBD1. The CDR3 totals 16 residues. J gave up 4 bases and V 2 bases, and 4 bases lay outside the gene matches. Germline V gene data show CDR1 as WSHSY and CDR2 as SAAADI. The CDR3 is CASSEPQGAYNSPLHF. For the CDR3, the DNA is TGCGCCAGCAGTGAGCCTCAGGGGGCGTATAATTCACCCCTCCACTTT.

The CDR3 sequence: CASSFPGTSYNEQFF. CDR3 sequence (DNA): TGTGCCAGCAGTTTCCCCGGGACAAGTTACAATGAGCAGTTCTTC. The chain employs TRBV27 and TRBJ2-1, with a weak D call TRBD1 (6 bases). The CDR3 spans 15 residues. The germline V and J ends were trimmed by 3 bases and 4 bases, with 13 bases remaining between them. Germline V gene sequence: CDR1 MNHEY, CDR2 SMNVEV (reference sequence).

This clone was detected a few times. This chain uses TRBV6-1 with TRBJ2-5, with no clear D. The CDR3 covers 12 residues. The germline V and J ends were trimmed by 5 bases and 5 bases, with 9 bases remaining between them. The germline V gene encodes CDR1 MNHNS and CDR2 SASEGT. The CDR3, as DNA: TGTGCCAGCAGTTATGGGCAGGAGACCCAGTACTTC. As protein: CASSYGQETQYF.

The CDR3 bases are TGCGCCAGCACTTATTTGGCGGGGCAGGGCAATAACTATGGCTACACCTTC. Protein sequence: CASTYLAGQGNNYGYTF. The chain combines TRBV5-1 with TRBJ1-2; possible D gene TRBD1, 5 bases. Germline CDR1 and CDR2: SGHRS and YFSETQ. Trimming removed 6 bases from V and 1 base from J, with 22 bases in between. There are 17 residues in the CDR3.

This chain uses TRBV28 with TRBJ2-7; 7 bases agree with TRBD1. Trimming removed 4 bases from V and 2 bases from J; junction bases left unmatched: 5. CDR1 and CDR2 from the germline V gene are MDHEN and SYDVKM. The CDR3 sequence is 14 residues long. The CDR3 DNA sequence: TGTGCCAGCAGTTCAGGGGGACCCACCTACGAGCAGTACTTC. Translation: CASSSGGPTYEQYF.